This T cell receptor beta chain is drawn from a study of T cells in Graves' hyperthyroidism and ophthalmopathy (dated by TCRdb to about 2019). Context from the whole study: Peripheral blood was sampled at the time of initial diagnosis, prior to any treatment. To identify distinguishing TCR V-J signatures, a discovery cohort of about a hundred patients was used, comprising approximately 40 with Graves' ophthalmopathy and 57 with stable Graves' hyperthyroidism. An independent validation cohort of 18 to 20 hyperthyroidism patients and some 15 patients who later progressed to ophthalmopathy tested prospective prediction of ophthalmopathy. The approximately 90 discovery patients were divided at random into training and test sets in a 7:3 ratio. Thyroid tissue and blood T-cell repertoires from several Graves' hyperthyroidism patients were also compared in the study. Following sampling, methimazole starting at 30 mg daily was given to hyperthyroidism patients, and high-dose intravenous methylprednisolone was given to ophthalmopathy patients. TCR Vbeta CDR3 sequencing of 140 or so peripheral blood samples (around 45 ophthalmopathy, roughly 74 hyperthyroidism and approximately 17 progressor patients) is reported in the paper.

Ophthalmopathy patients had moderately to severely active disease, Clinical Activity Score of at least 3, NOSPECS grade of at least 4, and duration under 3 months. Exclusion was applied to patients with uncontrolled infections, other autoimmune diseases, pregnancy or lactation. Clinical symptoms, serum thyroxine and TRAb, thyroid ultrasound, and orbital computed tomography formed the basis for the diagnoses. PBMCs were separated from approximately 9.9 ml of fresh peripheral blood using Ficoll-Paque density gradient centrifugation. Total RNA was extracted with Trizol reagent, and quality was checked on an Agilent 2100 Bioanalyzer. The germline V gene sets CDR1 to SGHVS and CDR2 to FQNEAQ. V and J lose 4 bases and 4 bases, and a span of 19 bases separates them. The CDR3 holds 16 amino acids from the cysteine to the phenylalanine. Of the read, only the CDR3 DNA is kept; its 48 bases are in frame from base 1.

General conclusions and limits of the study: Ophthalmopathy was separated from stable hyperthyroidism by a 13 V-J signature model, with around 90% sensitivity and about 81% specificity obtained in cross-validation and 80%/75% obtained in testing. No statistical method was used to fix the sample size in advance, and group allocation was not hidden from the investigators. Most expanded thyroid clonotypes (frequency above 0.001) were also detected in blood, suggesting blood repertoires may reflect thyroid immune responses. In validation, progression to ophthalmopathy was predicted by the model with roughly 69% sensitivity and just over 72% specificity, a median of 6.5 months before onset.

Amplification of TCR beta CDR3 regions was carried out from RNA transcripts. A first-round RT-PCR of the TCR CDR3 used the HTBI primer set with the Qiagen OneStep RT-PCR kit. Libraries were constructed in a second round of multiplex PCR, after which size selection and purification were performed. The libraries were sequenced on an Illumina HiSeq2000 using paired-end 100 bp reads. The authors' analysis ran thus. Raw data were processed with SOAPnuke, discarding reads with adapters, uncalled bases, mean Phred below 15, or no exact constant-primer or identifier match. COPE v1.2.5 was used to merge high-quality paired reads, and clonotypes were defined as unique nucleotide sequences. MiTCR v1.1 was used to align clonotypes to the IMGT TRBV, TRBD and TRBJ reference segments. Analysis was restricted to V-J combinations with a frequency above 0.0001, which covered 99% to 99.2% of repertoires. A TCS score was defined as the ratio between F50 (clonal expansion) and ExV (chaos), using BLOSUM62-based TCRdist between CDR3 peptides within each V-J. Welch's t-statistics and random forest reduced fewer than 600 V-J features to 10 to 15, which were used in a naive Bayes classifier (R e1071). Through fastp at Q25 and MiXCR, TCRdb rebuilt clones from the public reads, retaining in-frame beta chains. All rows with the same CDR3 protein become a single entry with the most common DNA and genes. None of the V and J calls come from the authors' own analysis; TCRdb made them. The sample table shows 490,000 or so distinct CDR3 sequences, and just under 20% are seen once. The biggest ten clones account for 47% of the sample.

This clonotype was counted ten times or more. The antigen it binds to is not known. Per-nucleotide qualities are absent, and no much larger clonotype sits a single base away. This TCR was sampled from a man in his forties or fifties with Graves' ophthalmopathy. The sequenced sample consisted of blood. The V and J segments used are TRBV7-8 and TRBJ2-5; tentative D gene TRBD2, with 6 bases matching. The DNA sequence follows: TGTGCCAGCAGCTCGCTACTAGCTAGCCAGCCAGAGACCCAGTACTTC. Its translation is CASSSLLASQPETQYF.